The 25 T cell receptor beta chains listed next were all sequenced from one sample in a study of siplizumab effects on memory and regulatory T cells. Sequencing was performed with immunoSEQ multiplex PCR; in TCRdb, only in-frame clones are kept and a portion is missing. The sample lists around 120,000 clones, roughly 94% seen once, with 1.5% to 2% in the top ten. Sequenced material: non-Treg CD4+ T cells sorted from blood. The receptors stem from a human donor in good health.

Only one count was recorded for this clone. The CDR3 nucleotides read TGTGCCAGCTCGGGACAGAACACTGAAGCTTTCTTT. Translated, it gives CASSGQNTEAFF. The V call is TRBV2, the J call TRBJ1-1, with a tentative D call TRBD1 (6 bases). This CDR3 comprises 12 residues. Trimming shortened V by 8 bases and J by 1 base, and 8 bases separated the two germline ends. CDR1 is SNHLY and CDR2 is FYNNEI in the germline V gene.

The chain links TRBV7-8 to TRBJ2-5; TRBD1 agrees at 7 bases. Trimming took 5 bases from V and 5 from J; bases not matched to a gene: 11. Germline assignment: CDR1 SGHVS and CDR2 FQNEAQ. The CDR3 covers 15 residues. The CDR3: CASSTGQDGQETQYF. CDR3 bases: TGTGCCAGCAGCACCGGACAGGACGGCCAGGAGACCCAGTACTTC.

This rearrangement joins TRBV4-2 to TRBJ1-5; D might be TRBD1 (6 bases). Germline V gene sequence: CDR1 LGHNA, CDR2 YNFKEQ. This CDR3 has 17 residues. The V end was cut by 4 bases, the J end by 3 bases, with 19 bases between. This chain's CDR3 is CASSLGVPRGINQPQHF. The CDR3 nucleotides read TGTGCCAGCAGCCTAGGCGTTCCCAGGGGCATCAATCAGCCCCAGCATTTT.

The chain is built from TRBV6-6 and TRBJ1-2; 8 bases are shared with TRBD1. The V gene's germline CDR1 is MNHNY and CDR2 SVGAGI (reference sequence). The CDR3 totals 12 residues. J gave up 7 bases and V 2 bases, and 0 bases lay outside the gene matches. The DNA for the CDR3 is TGTGCCAGCAGTTACGACAGGGGTGGCTACACCTTC. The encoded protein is CASSYDRGGYTF.

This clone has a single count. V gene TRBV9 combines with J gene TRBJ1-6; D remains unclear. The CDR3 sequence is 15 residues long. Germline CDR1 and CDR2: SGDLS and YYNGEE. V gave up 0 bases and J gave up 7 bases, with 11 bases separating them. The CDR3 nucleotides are TGTGCCAGCAGCGTAGCTACGGGGAGCAATTCACCCCTCCACTTT. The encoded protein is CASSVATGSNSPLHF.

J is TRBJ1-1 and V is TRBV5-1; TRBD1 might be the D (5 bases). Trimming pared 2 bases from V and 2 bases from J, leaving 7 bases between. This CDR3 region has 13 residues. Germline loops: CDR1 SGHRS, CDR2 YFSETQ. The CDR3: CASSFTGNTEAFF. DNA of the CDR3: TGCGCCAGCAGCTTCACAGGAAACACTGAAGCTTTCTTT.

The CDR3 DNA follows: TGTGCCAGCAGCCCCGACAGCACCTATGGCTACACCTTC. This translates into CASSPDSTYGYTF. This chain links TRBV7-8 with TRBJ1-2, with D possibly matching TRBD1 (5 bases). This CDR3 is 13 amino acids long. Trimming pared 5 bases from V and 4 bases from J, leaving 11 bases between. Germline CDR1 and CDR2: SGHVS and FQNEAQ.

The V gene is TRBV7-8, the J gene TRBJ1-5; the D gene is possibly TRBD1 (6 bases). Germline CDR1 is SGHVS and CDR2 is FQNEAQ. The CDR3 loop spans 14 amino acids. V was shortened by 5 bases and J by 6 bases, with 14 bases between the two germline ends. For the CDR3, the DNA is TGTGCCAGCAGCGAGGGTCAGGGGCCTCAGCCCCAGCATTTT. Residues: CASSEGQGPQPQHF.

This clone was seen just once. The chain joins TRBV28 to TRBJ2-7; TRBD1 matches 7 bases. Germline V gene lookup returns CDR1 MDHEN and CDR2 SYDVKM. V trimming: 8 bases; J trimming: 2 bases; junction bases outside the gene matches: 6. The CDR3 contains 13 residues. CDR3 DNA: TGTGCCAGCGCCTACAGGGGTACCTACGAGCAGTACTTC. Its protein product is CASAYRGTYEQYF.

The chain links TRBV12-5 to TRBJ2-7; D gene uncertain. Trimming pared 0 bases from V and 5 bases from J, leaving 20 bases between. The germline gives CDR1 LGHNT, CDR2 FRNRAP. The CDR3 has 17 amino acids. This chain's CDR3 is CASGLVRKGTLPNEQYF. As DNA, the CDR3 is TGTGCTAGTGGTTTGGTACGGAAGGGCACCTTACCTAACGAGCAGTACTTC.

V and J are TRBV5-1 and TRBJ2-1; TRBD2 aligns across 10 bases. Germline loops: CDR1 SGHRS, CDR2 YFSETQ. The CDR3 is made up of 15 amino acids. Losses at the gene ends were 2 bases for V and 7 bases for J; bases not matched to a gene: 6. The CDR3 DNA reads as TGCGCCAGCAGCTTCCTAGCGGGAGCTGTTAATGAGCAGTTCTTC. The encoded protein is CASSFLAGAVNEQFF.

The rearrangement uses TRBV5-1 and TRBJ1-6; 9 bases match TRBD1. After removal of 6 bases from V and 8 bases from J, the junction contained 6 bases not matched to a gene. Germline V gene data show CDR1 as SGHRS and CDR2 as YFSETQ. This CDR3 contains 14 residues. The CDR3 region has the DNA TGCGCCAGCACTGGGAGGACAGGGGATTCACCCCTCCACTTT. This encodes CASTGRTGDSPLHF.

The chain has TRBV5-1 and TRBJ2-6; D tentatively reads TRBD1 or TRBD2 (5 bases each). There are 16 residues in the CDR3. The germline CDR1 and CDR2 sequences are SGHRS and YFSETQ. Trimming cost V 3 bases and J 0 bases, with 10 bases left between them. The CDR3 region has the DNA TGCGCCAGCAGCTCGGGACGGAACTCTGGGGCCAACGTCCTGACTTTC. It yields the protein CASSSGRNSGANVLTF.

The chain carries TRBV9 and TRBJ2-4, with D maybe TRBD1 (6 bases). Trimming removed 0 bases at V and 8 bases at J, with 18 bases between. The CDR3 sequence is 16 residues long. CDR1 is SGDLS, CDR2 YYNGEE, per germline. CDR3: CASSVGRGAVGDIQYF. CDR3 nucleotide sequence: TGTGCCAGCAGCGTAGGCAGGGGCGCGGTTGGTGACATTCAGTACTTC.

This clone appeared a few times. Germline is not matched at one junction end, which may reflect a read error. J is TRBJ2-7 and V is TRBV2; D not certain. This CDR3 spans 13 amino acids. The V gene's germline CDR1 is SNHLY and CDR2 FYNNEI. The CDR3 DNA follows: TGTGCCAGCAGTGAAAGTGAGATTGGCAGTTCGGGCTTC. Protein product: CASSESEIGSSGF.

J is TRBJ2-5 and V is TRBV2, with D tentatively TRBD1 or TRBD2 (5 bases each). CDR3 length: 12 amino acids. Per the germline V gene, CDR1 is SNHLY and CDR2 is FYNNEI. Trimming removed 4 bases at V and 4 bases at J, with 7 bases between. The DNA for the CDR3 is TGTGCCAGCAGTGCGGGGCCAGAGACCCAGTACTTC. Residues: CASSAGPETQYF.

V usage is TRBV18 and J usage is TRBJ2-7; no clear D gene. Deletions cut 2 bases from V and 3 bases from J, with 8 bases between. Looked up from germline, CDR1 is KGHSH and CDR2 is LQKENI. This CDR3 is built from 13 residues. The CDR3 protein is CASSPDDGYEQYF. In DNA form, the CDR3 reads TGTGCCAGCTCACCAGACGACGGCTACGAGCAGTACTTC.

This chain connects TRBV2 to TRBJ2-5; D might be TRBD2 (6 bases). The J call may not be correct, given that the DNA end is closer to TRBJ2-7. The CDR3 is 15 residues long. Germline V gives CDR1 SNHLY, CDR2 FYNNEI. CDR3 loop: CASSFWRGSGYEQYF. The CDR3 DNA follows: TGTGCCAGCAGTTTCTGGAGGGGTTCCGGCTACGAGCAGTACTTC.

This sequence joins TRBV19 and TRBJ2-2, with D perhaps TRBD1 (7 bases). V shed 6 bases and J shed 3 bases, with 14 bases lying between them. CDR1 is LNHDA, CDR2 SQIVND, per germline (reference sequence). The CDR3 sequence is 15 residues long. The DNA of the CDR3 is TGTGCCAGTAGCTCGGACAGGAGGGACACCGGGGAGCTGTTTTTT. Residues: CASSSDRRDTGELFF.

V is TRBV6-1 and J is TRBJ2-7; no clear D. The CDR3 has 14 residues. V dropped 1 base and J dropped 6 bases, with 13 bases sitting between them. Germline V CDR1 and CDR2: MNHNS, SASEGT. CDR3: CASSEDQDLFEQYF. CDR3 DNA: TGTGCCAGCAGTGAAGATCAGGACCTCTTCGAGCAGTACTTC.

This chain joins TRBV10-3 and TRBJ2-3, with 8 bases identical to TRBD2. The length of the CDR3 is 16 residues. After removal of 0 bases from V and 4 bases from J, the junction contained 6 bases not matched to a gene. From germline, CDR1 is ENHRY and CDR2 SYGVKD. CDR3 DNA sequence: TGTGCCATCAGTGAGTCTAGGGGACTAGACCCAGATACGCAGTATTTT. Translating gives CAISESRGLDPDTQYF.

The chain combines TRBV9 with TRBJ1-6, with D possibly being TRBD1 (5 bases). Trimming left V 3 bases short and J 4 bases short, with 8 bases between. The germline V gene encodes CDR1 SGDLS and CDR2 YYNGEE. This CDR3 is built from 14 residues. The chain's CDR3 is CASSGGLYNSPLHF. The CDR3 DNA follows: TGTGCCAGCAGCGGGGGACTTTATAATTCACCCCTCCACTTT. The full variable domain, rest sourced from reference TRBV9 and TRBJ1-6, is DSGVTQTPKHLITATGQRVTLRCSPRSGDLSVYWYQQSLDQGLQFLIQYYNGEERAKGNILERFSAQQFPDLHSELNLSSLELGDSALYFCASSGGLYNSPLHFGNGTRLTVT.

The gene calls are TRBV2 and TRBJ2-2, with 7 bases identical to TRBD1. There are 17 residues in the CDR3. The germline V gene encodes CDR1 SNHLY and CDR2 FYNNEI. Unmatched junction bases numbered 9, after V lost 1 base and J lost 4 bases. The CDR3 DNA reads TGTGCCAGCAGTGAAGTCAGGGGGTTAATAGGCACCGGGGAGCTGTTTTTT. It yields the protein CASSEVRGLIGTGELFF.

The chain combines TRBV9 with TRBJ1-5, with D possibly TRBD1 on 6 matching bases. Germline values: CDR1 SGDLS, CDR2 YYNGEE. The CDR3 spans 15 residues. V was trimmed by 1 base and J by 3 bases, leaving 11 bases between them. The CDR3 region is CASSVTGLTNQPQHF. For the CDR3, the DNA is TGTGCCAGCAGCGTAACAGGGCTGACCAATCAGCCCCAGCATTTT.

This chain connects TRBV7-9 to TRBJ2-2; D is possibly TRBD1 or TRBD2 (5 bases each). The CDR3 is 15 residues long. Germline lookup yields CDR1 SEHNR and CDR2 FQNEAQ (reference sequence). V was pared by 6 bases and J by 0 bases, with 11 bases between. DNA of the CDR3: TGTGCCAGCAGGCCCGGGGCAGCGAACACCGGGGAGCTGTTTTTT. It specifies CASRPGAANTGELFF.